These 32 T cell receptor beta chains were all obtained from the same sample, sequenced in a study of T cell repertoires in cytomegalovirus infection. Their antigens are not known. TCRdb fed the reads into MiXCR, producing one record per CDR3 protein. The table shows about 830,000 distinct CDR3 sequences, with less than 35% occurring only once. The sequenced sample was cultured CD8+ T cells from PBMCs, obtained from culture after CMV antigen stimulation. Receptors were obtained from a human donor in good health (CMV status not recorded). Some clones in this sample may be carry-over from other donors' samples.

This rearrangement joins TRBV6-2 or TRBV6-3 to TRBJ1-1; D remains ambiguous. Deletions cut 5 bases from V and 0 bases from J, with 7 bases between. The CDR3 consists of 13 residues. The germline V gene encodes CDR1 MNHEY and CDR2 SVGEGT. This CDR3 is CASSKTMNTEAFF. The CDR3 nucleotides are TGTGCCAGCAGTAAGACCATGAACACTGAAGCTTTCTTT.

This chain joins TRBV7-4 and TRBJ2-7; D remains ambiguous. Trimming left V 3 bases short and J 5 bases short, with 14 bases between. This CDR3 is built from 14 residues. Germline CDR1 reads SGHVT; CDR2 reads SQSDAQ. CDR3 in DNA: TGTGCCAGCAGCTTTAGCCTAGGGTTGCACGAGCAGTACTTC. This gives the protein CASSFSLGLHEQYF.

V gene TRBV28 combines with J gene TRBJ1-1; no firm D call. Germline lookup yields CDR1 MDHEN and CDR2 SYDVKM. The CDR3 has 14 residues. V was pared by 6 bases and J by 1 base, with 12 bases between. The DNA of the CDR3 is TGTGCCAGCAGCCGGTTAGCCCAGAACACTGAAGCTTTCTTT. Amino acid sequence: CASSRLAQNTEAFF.

The table lists this clonotype with many counts. V is TRBV7-8 and J is TRBJ2-3; 8 nucleotides match TRBD2. With V trimmed by 4 bases and J by 6 bases, 12 bases remained unmatched. Looked up from germline, CDR1 is SGHVS and CDR2 is FQNEAQ. This CDR3 is 16 amino acids long. CDR3 sequence: CASSSTGAGGQDTQYF. DNA for the CDR3: TGTGCCAGCAGCTCCACGGGGGCGGGGGGTCAGGATACGCAGTATTTT.

This chain joins TRBV9 and TRBJ1-2; the D is unclear. The CDR3 spans 12 residues. V was pared by 5 bases and J by 0 bases, with 5 bases between. Germline V gene lookup returns CDR1 SGDLS and CDR2 YYNGEE. The CDR3 region has the DNA TGTGCCAGCAGAACGACTAACTATGGCTACACCTTC. Translation gives CASRTTNYGYTF.

The chain combines TRBV19 with TRBJ1-5, with no clear D. Germline CDR1 LNHDA, CDR2 SQIVND (reference sequence). The CDR3 is made up of 14 amino acids. Trimming removed 1 base from V and 7 bases from J, with 11 bases in between. The CDR3 reads CASSIALRRQPQHF. The CDR3 nucleotides read TGTGCCAGTAGTATAGCATTACGGCGGCAGCCCCAGCATTTT. The entire variable domain, with the rest obtained from reference TRBV19 and TRBJ1-5, is as follows: DGGITQSPKYLFRKEGQNVTLSCEQNLNHDAMYWYRQDPGQGLRLIYYSQIVNDFQKGDIAEGYSVSREKKESFPLTVTSAQKNPTAFYLCASSIALRRQPQHFGDGTRLSIL.

In this sample, this clonotype turned up a few times. This chain links TRBV6-2 or TRBV6-3 with TRBJ2-7; D not certain. The germline V and J ends were trimmed by 4 bases and 0 bases, with 7 bases remaining between them. The CDR3 loop spans 13 amino acids. Per germline, CDR1 MNHEY and CDR2 SVGEGT. CDR3 amino acids: CASSFRSSYEQYV. CDR3 in DNA: TGTGCCAGCAGTTTCAGGTCCTCCTACGAGCAGTACGTC.

This clonotype was recorded at least ten times. The chain couples TRBV7-9 to TRBJ2-7; D remains unclear. The CDR3 is made up of 15 amino acids. CDR1 and CDR2 (germline): SEHNR, FQNEAQ (reference sequence). Trimming removed 1 base from V and 2 bases from J, with 12 bases in between. The CDR3 is CASSLGAGPAYEQYV. CDR3 coding DNA: TGTGCCAGCAGCTTAGGGGCAGGACCCGCCTACGAGCAGTACGTC.

This clonotype came up a few times. The rearrangement uses TRBV28 and TRBJ2-3; 7 bases match TRBD1. Germline V gene lookup returns CDR1 MDHEN and CDR2 SYDVKM. Trimming removed 5 bases from V and 0 bases from J; junction bases left unmatched: 17. The CDR3 sequence is 19 residues long. The CDR3 loop reads CASSLSLGTDLTSTDTQYF. Written as DNA, the CDR3 is TGTGCCAGCAGTCTCTCCCTCGGGACAGACCTCACTAGCACAGATACGCAGTATTTT. Based on the CDR3 plus reference TRBV28 and TRBJ2-3, the full variable domain is DVKVTQSSRYLVKRTGEKVFLECVQDMDHENMFWYRQDPGLGLRLIYFSYDVKMKEKGDIPEGYSVSREKKERFSLILESASTNQTSMYLCASSLSLGTDLTSTDTQYFGPGTRLTVL.

This clonotype occurred once. Its ends do not fully match the called genes, so a read error is possible. This rearrangement joins TRBV11-1 to TRBJ2-7, with D possibly TRBD1 on 6 matching bases. Germline assignment: CDR1 SGHAT and CDR2 FQDESV (reference sequence). The CDR3 contains 16 residues. The CDR3 reads CANSLDGYRVMDEQYF. In DNA, the CDR3 is TGTGCCAACAGCTTAGATGGGTACAGGGTTATGGACGAGCAGTACTTC.

V usage is TRBV5-1 and J usage is TRBJ1-4, with unresolved D. Trimming cost V 5 bases and J 0 bases, with 14 bases left between them. The CDR3 length is 16 residues. Germline V CDR1 and CDR2: SGHRS, YFSETQ. The CDR3 DNA reads as TGCGCCAGCAGGGAAGAGGACGGAACAACTAATGAAAAACTGTTTTTT. Translation gives CASREEDGTTNEKLFF. The variable domain in full, completed from reference TRBV5-1 and TRBJ1-4, reads KAGVTQTPRYLIKTRGQQVTLSCSPISGHRSVSWYQQTPGQGLQFLFEYFSETQRNKGNFPGRFSGRQFSNSRSEMNVSTLELGDSALYLCASREEDGTTNEKLFFGSGTQLSVL.

V is TRBV27 and J is TRBJ2-1; D possibly corresponds to TRBD2 (6 bases). The CDR3 is made up of 15 amino acids. V lost 2 bases, J lost 5 bases, and 13 bases lay in between. In germline, CDR1 is MNHEY, CDR2 SMNVEV (reference sequence). The CDR3 loop is CASSLTTSLNNEQFF. CDR3 nucleotide sequence: TGTGCCAGCAGTTTAACAACTAGCCTTAACAATGAGCAGTTCTTC.

The chain has TRBV6-2 or TRBV6-3 and TRBJ1-2, with 8 bases that match TRBD1. The CDR3 extends over 16 amino acids. Trimming at V came to 2 bases and at J to 5 bases, leaving 10 bases not matched to a gene. CDR1 MNHEY and CDR2 SVGEGT come from the germline V gene. In DNA, the CDR3 is TGTGCCAGCAGTTACCCGACGAAGACAGGGGCTTATGGCTACACCTTC. Protein sequence: CASSYPTKTGAYGYTF.

This clonotype was counted ten times or more. The rearrangement links TRBV7-8 to TRBJ2-7; 7 bases are a match to TRBD2. With 2 bases clipped from V and 2 bases from J, the junction kept 6 bases outside the gene matches. The CDR3 runs to 15 residues. In germline, CDR1 is SGHVS, CDR2 FQNEAQ. The CDR3 region is CASSLILAAAYEQYV. As DNA, the CDR3 is TGTGCCAGCAGCTTAATCCTAGCGGCTGCCTACGAGCAGTACGTC.

This clonotype has more than one count but fewer than ten. The chain combines TRBV5-6 with TRBJ2-1; TRBD2 agrees at 7 bases. The germline V gene has CDR1 SGHDT and CDR2 YYEEEE. This CDR3 spans 12 amino acids. V lost 6 bases, J lost 7 bases, and 4 bases stayed unmatched. CDR3 coding DNA: TGTGCCAGCACCCCCGGGGGGAATGAGCAGTTCTTC. This gives the protein CASTPGGNEQFF.

This clonotype was observed a handful of times. The V gene is TRBV2, the J gene TRBJ2-3; 9 bases match TRBD1. This CDR3 contains 15 residues. The trim removed 6 bases at V and 2 bases at J, leaving 6 bases unmatched. Germline assignment: CDR1 SNHLY and CDR2 FYNNEI. CDR3 residues: CASSPTGGATDTQYF. Here the CDR3 DNA reads TGTGCCAGCAGCCCGACAGGGGGGGCCACAGATACGCAGTATTTT.

This clonotype was observed a handful of times. The chain couples TRBV27 to TRBJ2-3; D unclear. Trimming shortened V by 4 bases and J by 1 base, and 18 bases separated the two germline ends. The CDR3 totals 17 residues. Germline values: CDR1 MNHEY, CDR2 SMNVEV (reference sequence). CDR3 bases: TGTGCCAGCAGTTCGGAAAGGATGGTCAGTGGCACAGATACGCAGTATTTT. It is translated as CASSSERMVSGTDTQYF.

This clonotype appeared a few times. The V and J genes are TRBV7-6 and TRBJ2-2, with D unresolved. This CDR3 region has 12 residues. Trimming pared 10 bases from V and 7 bases from J, leaving 13 bases between. The germline CDR1 and CDR2 sequences are SGHVS and FNYEAQ. CDR3 nucleotides: TGTGCCACACCATCTTCGATCGGGGAGCTGTTTTTT. Translating gives CATPSSIGELFF.

The CDR3 DNA sequence: TGTGCCCTGGCCGGGGGGCGGACCGGGGAGCTGTTTTTT. This codes for CALAGGRTGELFF. The chain links TRBV7-6 to TRBJ2-2, with D tentatively TRBD2 (7 bases). The V end lost 11 bases, the J end lost 5 bases, and 15 bases lay between the germline ends. This CDR3 contains 13 residues. Germline CDR1 reads SGHVS; CDR2 reads FNYEAQ.

The V gene is TRBV15, the J gene TRBJ2-3, with D perhaps matching TRBD1 or TRBD2 (5 bases each). The CDR3 runs 14 residues. The V gene's germline CDR1 is LNHNV and CDR2 YYDKDF (reference sequence). Trimming removed 6 bases at V and 2 bases at J, with 12 bases between. The CDR3 spells CATRAGTATDTQYF. The CDR3 nucleotides are TGTGCCACCAGAGCCGGGACCGCCACAGATACGCAGTATTTT.

This chain connects TRBV6-2 or TRBV6-3 to TRBJ2-2; D is ambiguous. V was shortened by 2 bases and J by 1 base, with 8 bases between the two germline ends. The germline V gene has CDR1 MNHEY and CDR2 SVGEGT. The CDR3 is made up of 15 amino acids. CDR3 in DNA: TGTGCCAGCAGTTACAACACCCTGAACACCGGGGAGCTGTTTTTT. It encodes CASSYNTLNTGELFF.

Ten or more counts support this clonotype. The genes are TRBV5-1 and TRBJ2-2; D gene uncertain. The CDR3 consists of 13 residues. The V gene lost 2 bases and the J gene lost 5 bases, with 7 bases spanning the gap. CDR1 and CDR2 (germline): SGHRS, YFSETQ. CDR3 in amino acids: CASSLPLTGELFF. Written as DNA, the CDR3 is TGCGCCAGCAGCTTACCCCTTACCGGGGAGCTGTTTTTT.

The V call is TRBV29-1, the J call TRBJ2-3; D tentatively fits TRBD1 or TRBD2 (5 bases each). Trimming removed 5 bases at V and 6 bases at J, with 12 bases between. Germline CDR1 SQVTM, CDR2 ANQGSEA. This CDR3 spans 12 amino acids. The CDR3: CSVLGPGDTQYF. For the CDR3, the DNA is TGCAGCGTTCTGGGACCAGGGGATACGCAGTATTTT.

There are a few counts of this clonotype. The chain recombines TRBV7-6 with TRBJ2-3; 14 nucleotides line up with TRBD2. Germline loops: CDR1 SGHVS, CDR2 FNYEAQ. Trimming removed 5 bases from V and 2 bases from J; junction bases left unmatched: 6. CDR3 length: 17 amino acids. The CDR3 DNA sequence: TGTGCCAGCAGCCCTCGACTAGCGGGGGGGCTCACAGATACGCAGTATTTT. Protein sequence: CASSPRLAGGLTDTQYF.

The chain carries TRBV29-1 and TRBJ1-1; 9 bases line up with TRBD1. Germline-derived CDR1 and CDR2 are SQVTM and ANQGSEA. The CDR3 loop spans 17 amino acids. Germline trimming cut 3 bases from V and 1 base from J; bases unmatched to any gene: 12. Here the CDR3 reads CSVEEVPGQGRNTEAFF. The CDR3 DNA sequence: TGCAGCGTTGAGGAGGTCCCGGGACAGGGCCGGAACACTGAAGCTTTCTTT.

This clonotype was picked up a small number of times. This chain connects TRBV20-1 to TRBJ1-2; the D is unclear. The CDR3 loop spans 11 amino acids. Germline lookup yields CDR1 DFQATT and CDR2 SNEGSKA (reference sequence). V lost 4 bases and J lost 5, with 8 bases in between. The CDR3 reads CSAIPGYGYTF. CDR3 DNA: TGCAGTGCTATCCCGGGGTATGGCTACACCTTC.

J is TRBJ1-5 and V is TRBV19; D perhaps matches TRBD1 (5 bases). In germline, CDR1 is LNHDA, CDR2 SQIVND (reference sequence). V dropped 3 bases and J dropped 15 bases, with 15 bases sitting between them. CDR3 length: 12 amino acids. CDR3 protein: CASSIPGLSLHF. The CDR3 bases are TGTGCCAGTAGTATCCCGGGACTCTCCTTGCATTTT.

In the case of this clonotype: Without the conserved terminal phenylalanine or tryptophan, this CDR3 likely stems from a read error. The chain links TRBV12-3 or TRBV12-4 to TRBJ1-2, with 7 bases identical to TRBD1. This CDR3 contains 15 residues. Losses at the gene ends were 4 bases for V and 4 bases for J; bases not matched to a gene: 9. The CDR3 DNA is TGTGCCAGCAGTTATACAGGGGATCCCTTCTATGGCTACACCGTC. It specifies CASSYTGDPFYGYTV.

The rearrangement joins TRBV6-2 or TRBV6-3 to TRBJ2-2; tentative D call: TRBD1 (6 bases). Trimming took off 7 bases at V and 7 bases at J, with 16 bases between the two ends. From germline, CDR1 is MNHEY and CDR2 SVGEGT. The CDR3 covers 14 residues. CDR3 region: CASTIQGFGGELFF. The CDR3 DNA reads TGTGCCAGCACTATACAGGGCTTCGGCGGGGAGCTGTTTTTT.

This clonotype has a handful of counts. The J gene is TRBJ2-5, the V gene TRBV5-1; the D is unclear. The germline V gene has CDR1 SGHRS and CDR2 YFSETQ. Trimming took 3 bases from V and 5 from J, leaving 14 bases between them. The CDR3 loop spans 14 amino acids. The chain's CDR3 is CASSWMGPPETQYF. The CDR3 DNA sequence: TGCGCCAGCAGCTGGATGGGTCCGCCCGAGACCCAGTACTTC.

This clonotype has a handful of counts. This rearrangement joins TRBV4-2 to TRBJ2-7; TRBD1 aligns across 10 bases. Germline V gene sequence: CDR1 LGHNA, CDR2 YNFKEQ. Trimming took 5 bases from V and 0 from J; bases not matched to a gene: 4. The CDR3 sequence is 15 residues long. CDR3 residues: CASSYGTGDSYEQYF. The DNA for the CDR3 is TGTGCCAGCAGCTATGGGACAGGGGACTCCTACGAGCAGTACTTC.

This clonotype has more than one count but fewer than ten. The chain recombines TRBV7-9 with TRBJ1-2; D unresolved. This CDR3 is built from 13 residues. Between the trimmed V and J ends, which lost 8 bases and 2 bases, there was a span of 12 bases. The germline CDR1 and CDR2 sequences are SEHNR and FQNEAQ (reference sequence). As DNA, the CDR3 is TGTGCCAGCCGCTCCCCGGGGAACTATGGCTACACCTTC. Its translation: CASRSPGNYGYTF.